This T cell receptor (beta chain) was observed in a study of beta chain features in type 1 diabetes. Study-wide points: Insertion counts at VDJ junctions were lower in type 1 diabetes patients, who also showed more deletions there. All four CD4+ subsets from Type 1 diabetes patients carried moderately but significantly shorter TCRB CDR3s.

Every isolated RNA sample was fully reverse transcribed, so sequencing captured expressed TCRB transcripts. The protocol was immunoSEQ multiplex PCR, while the TCRdb copy is restricted to in-frame clones and leaves out a portion. This sample has 300,000 to 400,000 clones, with 8.5% to 10% found just once. Germline V gene sequence: CDR1 SGHTA, CDR2 FQGTGA. The CDR3 length is 13 residues. Trimming removed 8 bases at V and 3 bases at J, with 11 bases between. Note on this clone: The target antigen is unknown.

The sequencing sample was made of central memory CD4+ T cells from blood. The source is a man aged 25 to 40 with type 1 diabetes. The rearrangement joins TRBV7-3 to TRBJ1-5; D unclear. CDR3 loop: CASAQATNQPQHF. Written as DNA, the CDR3 is TGTGCCAGCGCGCAGGCTACCAATCAGCCCCAGCATTTT.